What follows describes a single T cell receptor beta chain. Clones were sequenced by immunoSEQ multiplex PCR, and TCRdb holds only the in-frame ones, with some missing. The table records a few hundred thousand clones, more than 90% of them present only once. Recruits, aged about 18 to 100 years, lived in 20 to 30 US areas. Cohorts were determined from participant-reported clinical history. Among Cohort 3 donors, those recovered had two negative PCRs, clearance, or symptom resolution. This specimen belongs to a study of blood T cell repertoires in COVID-19. Turning to the study itself: T cells, B-cell-depleted T cells, or PBMCs provided the cDNA or gDNA that served as material.

Sequences were obtained from PBMCs or T cells enriched from blood (not recorded which). The clonotype comes from a woman aged 25 to 39 who had recovered from COVID-19.

CDR3 loop: CASSLSSRASGSYPHEQYF. The CDR3 nucleotides read TGTGCCAGCAGCCTCTCCAGTAGGGCTAGCGGGAGTTACCCCCACGAGCAGTACTTC. The genes are TRBV3-1 (or the pseudogene TRBV3-2) and TRBJ2-7; 10 positions match TRBD2. V dropped 4 bases and J dropped 5; count of bases not matched to a gene: 20. CDR1 and CDR2 (germline): LGHDT, YNNKEL (reference sequence). This CDR3 comprises 19 residues.